A selection of T cell receptor beta chains follows, all from one sample in a study of cytomegalovirus exposure and HLA in healthy donors. The repertoire was sequenced with immunoSEQ multiplex PCR; TCRdb's copy has only in-frame clones and lacks some. Here the sample spans 170,000 or so clones, around 79% being singletons. Source material: PBMCs. These receptors all stem from a woman in her 50s in good health and CMV-seronegative. The CDR3 runs from the conserved cysteine through the conserved F or W. The order of the fields is CDR3 protein, CDR3 DNA, D gene, J gene, clone size, V gene. D genes are given only for firm matches. Rows give clone size only sometimes, using once, few, many, or a class for an expanded clone.

CDR3 protein: CASSFGLAGGETQYF
CDR3 DNA: TGTGCCAGCAGTTTTGGACTAGCGGGAGGAGAGACCCAGTACTTC
D gene: TRBD2
J gene: TRBJ2-5
clone size: NA
V gene: TRBV5-8

CDR3 protein: CASSVDLSQPQHF
CDR3 DNA: TGTGCCAGCAGCGTAGACTTGAGTCAGCCCCAGCATTTT
D gene: NA
J gene: TRBJ1-5
clone size: once
V gene: TRBV9

CDR3 protein: CASSVVSGLTDTQYF
CDR3 DNA: TGTGCCAGCAGCGTAGTGTCAGGGCTGACAGATACGCAGTATTTT
D gene: NA
J gene: TRBJ2-3
clone size: NA
V gene: TRBV9

CDR3 protein: CASSPGQLGGETQYF
CDR3 DNA: TGCGCCAGCAGCCCTGGACAGCTCGGGGGGGAGACCCAGTACTTC
D gene: NA
J gene: TRBJ2-5
clone size: NA
V gene: TRBV5-1

CDR3 protein: CAISGGGAGRKYEQYF
CDR3 DNA: TGTGCCATCAGTGGGGGAGGAGCGGGGAGAAAATACGAGCAGTACTTC
D gene: TRBD2
J gene: TRBJ2-7
clone size: NA
V gene: TRBV10-3

CDR3 protein: CAIRQGGTEAFF
CDR3 DNA: TGTGCCATCAGACAGGGTGGCACTGAAGCTTTCTTT
D gene: TRBD1
J gene: TRBJ1-1
clone size: NA
V gene: TRBV28

CDR3 protein: CASSPLGQGDQPQHF
CDR3 DNA: TGTGCCAGCTCACCACTGGGCCAGGGTGACCAGCCCCAGCATTTT
D gene: NA
J gene: TRBJ1-5
clone size: NA
V gene: TRBV18

CDR3 protein: CASSQGGFEQFF
CDR3 DNA: TGTGCCAGCAGCCAGGGGGGTTTTGAGCAGTTCTTC
D gene: NA
J gene: TRBJ2-1
clone size: NA
V gene: TRBV27

CDR3 protein: CASSLPVTGTVTDTQYF
CDR3 DNA: TGTGCCAGCAGTTTGCCGGTCACCGGGACAGTCACAGATACGCAGTATTTT
D gene: TRBD1
J gene: TRBJ2-3
clone size: NA
V gene: TRBV28

CDR3 protein: CASSLRTGTSGRSTDTQYF
CDR3 DNA: TGTGCCAGCAGCTTAAGAACCGGGACTAGCGGGAGAAGCACAGATACGCAGTATTTT
D gene: TRBD2
J gene: TRBJ2-3
clone size: NA
V gene: TRBV11-2

CDR3 protein: CATNGGWTEAFF
CDR3 DNA: TGTGCCACCAACGGGGGTTGGACTGAAGCTTTCTTT
D gene: NA
J gene: TRBJ1-1
clone size: NA
V gene: TRBV28

CDR3 protein: CASSQTLSGTQETQYF
CDR3 DNA: TGCGCCAGCAGCCAAACCCTCAGCGGGACCCAAGAGACCCAGTACTTC
D gene: TRBD2
J gene: TRBJ2-5
clone size: NA
V gene: TRBV4-1

CDR3 protein: CASSQRQGALNYNEQFF
CDR3 DNA: TGTGCCAGCAGCCAGAGACAGGGAGCTCTTAATTACAATGAGCAGTTCTTC
D gene: TRBD1
J gene: TRBJ2-1
clone size: NA
V gene: TRBV14

CDR3 protein: CASSPPRTSEYNEQFF
CDR3 DNA: TGTGCCAGCTCACCACCGCGGACTAGCGAGTACAATGAGCAGTTCTTC
D gene: TRBD2
J gene: TRBJ2-1
clone size: NA
V gene: TRBV18

CDR3 protein: CSVVETGGYEQYF
CDR3 DNA: TGCAGCGTTGTTGAGACAGGGGGCTACGAGCAGTACTTC
D gene: TRBD1
J gene: TRBJ2-7
clone size: NA
V gene: TRBV29-1

CDR3 protein: CASSLGQGGYEQYF
CDR3 DNA: TGTGCCAGCAGTTTAGGTCAGGGGGGCTACGAGCAGTACTTC
D gene: NA
J gene: TRBJ2-7
clone size: NA
V gene: TRBV27

CDR3 protein: CASSDKHRGQNEQYF
CDR3 DNA: TGTGCCAGTAGTGACAAACACAGGGGACAGAACGAGCAGTACTTC
D gene: TRBD1
J gene: TRBJ2-7
clone size: NA
V gene: TRBV19

CDR3 protein: CASSPRHSSYNEQFF
CDR3 DNA: TGTGCCAGCAGCCCGAGACATAGCTCCTACAATGAGCAGTTCTTC
D gene: NA
J gene: TRBJ2-1
clone size: NA
V gene: TRBV7-3

CDR3 protein: CASRKELGTGHDTQYF
CDR3 DNA: TGTGCCAGCAGGAAGGAGCTCGGGACAGGGCATGATACGCAGTATTTT
D gene: TRBD1
J gene: TRBJ2-3
clone size: NA
V gene: TRBV5-5

CDR3 protein: CASSEYLFRGNEKLFF
CDR3 DNA: TGTGCCAGCAGTGAATACCTGTTTAGGGGGAATGAAAAACTGTTTTTT
D gene: NA
J gene: TRBJ1-4
clone size: NA
V gene: TRBV6-1